Sequencing of this T cell receptor beta chain was carried out in a study of T cell changes during pregnancy in multiple sclerosis. The CDR3 sequence is 16 residues long. Here immunoSEQ multiplex PCR was the method, and the copy in TCRdb shows in-frame clones only, minus some. The sample holds about 98,000 clones, around 90% seen once. The rearrangement joins TRBV21-1 to TRBJ2-1; the table names TRBD1, a call not compared with the DNA. TRBV21-1 is noted as a pseudogene. Source: peripheral blood, taken after pregnancy. This receptor was taken from a female donor in good health, enrolled as a control in a pregnancy study. CDR3 bases: TGTGCCAGCAGCAACTTATGGGACAGGGACGACCATGAGCAGTTCTTC. It encodes CASSNLWDRDDHEQFF.